One and the same sample provided the 4 T cell receptor beta chains below, sequenced in a study of blood T cell repertoires in COVID-19. TCRdb's copy holds only in-frame clones and misses some; the assay was immunoSEQ multiplex PCR. The sample holds 350,000 to 450,000 clones, 86% seen once. Specimen: peripheral blood. The origin of the receptors is a woman aged 55-70 years with COVID-19, enrolled during active disease.

This clone showed up just once. The CDR3 bases are TGTGCCAGCAGCTTTACAGGTGCCACTGAAGCTTTCTTT. Protein sequence: CASSFTGATEAFF. The V call is TRBV11-3, the J call TRBJ1-1; tentative D call: TRBD1 (5 bases). The length of the CDR3 is 13 residues. Trimming removed 3 bases at V and 4 bases at J, with 9 bases between. CDR1 is SGHNT and CDR2 is YENEEA in the germline V gene.

The CDR3 loop is CASSLAEGTNEKLFF. The CDR3 region has the DNA TGTGCCAGCAGCTTAGCGGAGGGAACTAATGAAAAACTGTTTTTT. The J gene is TRBJ1-4, the V gene TRBV7-9; D gene unclear. The germline V and J ends were trimmed by 0 bases and 1 base, with 6 bases remaining between them. This CDR3 is 15 amino acids long. Germline V CDR1 and CDR2: SEHNR, FQNEAQ (reference sequence).

The chain joins TRBV15 to TRBJ1-1; D not certain. From germline, CDR1 is LNHNV and CDR2 YYDKDF (reference sequence). Trimming took 5 bases from V and 0 from J, leaving 7 bases between them. The CDR3 length is 13 residues. The CDR3 protein is CATSQAMNTEAFF. The CDR3 DNA is TGTGCCACCAGCCAGGCAATGAACACTGAAGCTTTCTTT.

This sequence joins TRBV6-1 and TRBJ2-4; 8 nucleotides match TRBD2. From germline, CDR1 is MNHNS and CDR2 SASEGT. CDR3 length: 16 residues. The V segment lost 3 bases and the J segment 5 bases; nucleotides outside the gene matches: 9. CDR3 sequence reads: CASSDLISGNQNIQYF. The CDR3 nucleotides are TGTGCCAGCAGTGATCTCATTAGCGGGAATCAAAACATTCAGTACTTC.